This is a list of T cell receptor beta chains from one sample in a study of T cells after yellow fever vaccination. TCRdb re-analysed the 5' RACE reads in MiXCR, keeping a single row per CDR3 protein. The sample records a few hundred thousand distinct CDR3 sequences, approximately 8% being singletons. Sequencing used PBMCs, obtained about 41 days after the first yellow fever vaccination. The receptors shown here come from a man younger than 35 who received the YFV17D yellow fever vaccine. Each CDR3 is given with its conserved first and last residue. Fields, in order: D gene, J gene, V gene, clone size, CDR3 protein, CDR3 DNA. A D gene is named only where the DNA matches it firmly. Size tells how often a clone was seen (once, few, many) or the class of an expanded clone, and some rows leave it out.

d_call: TRBD1; j_call: TRBJ1-5; v_call: TRBV6-5; clone_size: NA; cdr3_aa: CASSYPGGNNQPQHF; cdr3_nt: TGTGCCAGCAGTTACCCAGGGGGTAACAATCAGCCCCAGCATTTT
d_call: TRBD2; j_call: TRBJ2-1; v_call: TRBV29-1; clone_size: few; cdr3_aa: CSVGGLAGGYNEQFF; cdr3_nt: TGCAGCGTTGGGGGACTAGCGGGGGGATACAATGAGCAGTTCTTC
d_call: NA; j_call: TRBJ2-7; v_call: TRBV30; clone_size: NA; cdr3_aa: CAPRDRAEQYF; cdr3_nt: TGTGCCCCGCGGGATAGAGCCGAGCAGTACTTC
d_call: NA; j_call: TRBJ1-6; v_call: TRBV3-1; clone_size: many; cdr3_aa: CASSHGWGRNNSPLHF; cdr3_nt: TGTGCCAGCAGCCATGGCTGGGGCAGAAATAATTCACCCCTCCACTTT
d_call: NA; j_call: TRBJ2-4; v_call: TRBV4-1; clone_size: NA; cdr3_aa: CASSQGAGLGGKNIQYF; cdr3_nt: TGCGCCAGCAGCCAAGGTGCAGGGTTGGGTGGCAAAAACATTCAGTACTTC
d_call: NA; j_call: TRBJ2-1; v_call: TRBV12-3/TRBV12-4; clone_size: NA; cdr3_aa: CASSLRFGYEQFF; cdr3_nt: TGTGCCAGCAGTTTAAGGTTTGGGTATGAGCAGTTCTTC
d_call: NA; j_call: TRBJ1-5; v_call: TRBV4-2; clone_size: many; cdr3_aa: CASSQGAGAGNQPQHF; cdr3_nt: TGTGCCAGCAGCCAAGGCGCGGGGGCGGGCAATCAGCCCCAGCATTTT
d_call: NA; j_call: TRBJ2-7; v_call: TRBV5-1; clone_size: NA; cdr3_aa: CASSLVTRQVYYEQYF; cdr3_nt: TGCGCCAGCAGCTTGGTTACGAGGCAGGTCTACTACGAGCAGTACTTC
d_call: NA; j_call: TRBJ2-5; v_call: TRBV4-3; clone_size: NA; cdr3_aa: CASSHRTDGETQYF; cdr3_nt: TGCGCCAGCAGCCACCGGACAGACGGAGAGACCCAGTACTTC
d_call: NA; j_call: TRBJ2-1; v_call: TRBV7-2; clone_size: many; cdr3_aa: CASSLIFGVQFF; cdr3_nt: TGTGCCAGCAGCCTGATCTTCGGGGTTCAGTTCTTC
d_call: TRBD1; j_call: TRBJ2-5; v_call: TRBV12-3/TRBV12-4; clone_size: many; cdr3_aa: CASSLLDRQETQYF; cdr3_nt: TGTGCCAGCAGTTTACTGGACAGGCAAGAGACCCAGTACTTC
d_call: NA; j_call: TRBJ1-2; v_call: TRBV12-3/TRBV12-4; clone_size: NA; cdr3_aa: CASSFGGLGYGYTF; cdr3_nt: TGTGCCAGCAGTTTCGGGGGGCTTGGGTATGGCTACACCTTC
d_call: NA; j_call: TRBJ2-1; v_call: TRBV20-1; clone_size: NA; cdr3_aa: CSAPWVWDVRYNEQFF; cdr3_nt: TGCAGTGCCCCCTGGGTGTGGGATGTACGATACAATGAGCAGTTCTTC
d_call: TRBD1; j_call: TRBJ1-4; v_call: TRBV7-9; clone_size: NA; cdr3_aa: CASSFSQGPATNEKLFF; cdr3_nt: TGTGCCAGCAGCTTTTCACAGGGGCCAGCAACTAATGAAAAACTGTTTTTT
d_call: NA; j_call: TRBJ1-1; v_call: TRBV30; clone_size: NA; cdr3_aa: CAWSPRGGAFF; cdr3_nt: TGTGCCTGGAGTCCACGCGGGGGGGCTTTCTTT
d_call: NA; j_call: TRBJ2-5; v_call: TRBV5-6; clone_size: NA; cdr3_aa: CASSLGQLVQETQYF; cdr3_nt: TGTGCCAGCAGCTTAGGCCAGCTGGTCCAAGAGACCCAGTACTTC
d_call: NA; j_call: TRBJ2-2; v_call: TRBV7-2; clone_size: few; cdr3_aa: CASSATGGAGRAGELFF; cdr3_nt: TGTGCCAGCAGCGCCACGGGCGGAGCAGGGAGAGCCGGGGAGCTGTTTTTT
d_call: NA; j_call: TRBJ2-1; v_call: TRBV15; clone_size: few; cdr3_aa: CATSRGHISYNEQFF; cdr3_nt: TGTGCCACCAGCAGAGGACATATCTCCTACAATGAGCAGTTCTTC
d_call: NA; j_call: TRBJ1-4; v_call: TRBV5-1; clone_size: few; cdr3_aa: CASSWGPGDEKLFF; cdr3_nt: TGCGCCAGCAGCTGGGGTCCGGGGGACGAAAAACTGTTTTTT
d_call: TRBD1; j_call: TRBJ2-7; v_call: TRBV5-1; clone_size: few; cdr3_aa: CASSHLDREVEQYF; cdr3_nt: TGCGCCAGCAGCCACCTGGACAGGGAGGTCGAGCAGTACTTC
d_call: NA; j_call: TRBJ2-5; v_call: TRBV7-2; clone_size: many; cdr3_aa: CASSLAGNLPQETQYF; cdr3_nt: TGTGCCAGCAGCTTAGCGGGGAACCTGCCTCAAGAGACCCAGTACTTC
d_call: NA; j_call: TRBJ1-5; v_call: TRBV20-1; clone_size: few; cdr3_aa: CSAGDYSNQPQHF; cdr3_nt: TGCAGTGCCGGGGACTATAGCAATCAGCCCCAGCATTTT
d_call: NA; j_call: TRBJ2-1; v_call: TRBV29-1; clone_size: few; cdr3_aa: CSANPRGRNEQFF; cdr3_nt: TGCAGCGCCAATCCCCGGGGCCGCAATGAGCAGTTCTTC
d_call: TRBD2; j_call: TRBJ2-3; v_call: TRBV12-3/TRBV12-4; clone_size: few; cdr3_aa: CASSAGLGTDTQYF; cdr3_nt: TGTGCCAGCAGTGCGGGACTAGGCACAGATACGCAGTATTTT
d_call: TRBD1; j_call: TRBJ1-2; v_call: TRBV9; clone_size: many; cdr3_aa: CASSRRQGPTYGYTF; cdr3_nt: TGTGCCAGCAGCCGTCGACAGGGGCCTACCTATGGCTACACCTTC
d_call: TRBD2; j_call: TRBJ2-1; v_call: TRBV5-1; clone_size: NA; cdr3_aa: CASSPKGAGGPYNEQFF; cdr3_nt: TGCGCCAGCAGCCCCAAGGGCGCGGGGGGACCCTACAATGAGCAGTTCTTC
d_call: NA; j_call: TRBJ1-1; v_call: TRBV6-5; clone_size: few; cdr3_aa: CASSYSGFGTEAFF; cdr3_nt: TGTGCCAGCAGTTACTCCGGGTTCGGCACTGAAGCTTTCTTT
d_call: TRBD1; j_call: TRBJ1-1; v_call: TRBV19; clone_size: few; cdr3_aa: CASSRQQGLGTEAFF; cdr3_nt: TGTGCCAGTAGTCGCCAACAGGGGCTGGGGACTGAAGCTTTCTTT
d_call: TRBD2; j_call: TRBJ2-1; v_call: TRBV12-3/TRBV12-4; clone_size: few; cdr3_aa: CASSGGLTYNEQFF; cdr3_nt: TGTGCCAGTAGCGGGGGGCTTACATACAATGAGCAGTTCTTC
d_call: NA; j_call: TRBJ1-2; v_call: TRBV4-3; clone_size: few; cdr3_aa: CASSQRWADYGYTF; cdr3_nt: TGCGCCAGCAGCCAACGATGGGCCGACTATGGCTACACCTTC
d_call: TRBD2; j_call: TRBJ2-1; v_call: TRBV7-9; clone_size: few; cdr3_aa: CASSLNGGGGDEQFF; cdr3_nt: TGTGCCAGCAGCTTAAATGGGGGGGGAGGGGATGAGCAGTTCTTC
d_call: TRBD2; j_call: TRBJ2-5; v_call: TRBV7-2; clone_size: few; cdr3_aa: CASSRNGIGGAPETQYF; cdr3_nt: TGTGCCAGCAGCCGAAACGGGATCGGGGGGGCCCCAGAGACCCAGTACTTC